This T cell receptor (beta chain) was found in a study of a mutant IDH1 vaccine in newly diagnosed glioma. About the study: Pretreatment consisted of radiotherapy, temozolomide, or both, with most receiving both.

The data were produced by immunoSEQ multiplex PCR, yet TCRdb's version contains in-frame clones alone and is incomplete. This sample has about 88,000 clones, with roughly 87% found just once. Time point defined: baseline, week 1 (first vaccination visit). Treatment denoted: pre-vaccination baseline after standard-of-care therapy. The specimen comprised PBMCs, sampled from a glioma patient treated with radiotherapy, temozolomide or both. The origin of this receptor is a man between 40 and 49 years old with glioma. Some clones in this sample may be carry-over from other donors' samples.

CDR3 nucleotides: TGTGCCAGCAGAGAGCCCAATACAGGGGAGCAGTTCTTC. This codes for CASREPNTGEQFF. The chain employs TRBV6-6 and TRBJ2-1, with TRBD1 as a possible D gene (6 bases). CDR1 and CDR2 from the germline V gene are MNHNY and SVGAGI (reference sequence). The ends were cut back, 6 bases at V and 10 bases at J, with 16 bases in the middle. This CDR3 is built from 13 residues.